One sample yielded the 6 T cell receptor beta chains listed below, sequenced in a study of blood T cell repertoires in COVID-19. TCRdb's table, derived via immunoSEQ multiplex PCR, lists solely in-frame clones and lacks some. Among 200,000 to 250,000 clones listed, more than 75% were seen once. The sequenced material came from peripheral blood. These TCRs come from a woman in her 30s who had recovered from COVID-19.

This chain links TRBV9 with TRBJ2-3, with 9 bases identical to TRBD2. The V gene's germline CDR1 is SGDLS and CDR2 YYNGEE. Unmatched junction bases numbered 8, after V lost 0 bases and J lost 6 bases. This CDR3 is 16 amino acids long. CDR3 coding DNA: TGTGCCAGCAGCGTAGGTGGTAGCGGGGGTTTGGATACGCAGTATTTT. Protein product: CASSVGGSGGLDTQYF.

CDR3 region: CATAWGGEQYF. In nucleotides, the CDR3 is TGTGCCACGGCATGGGGGGGGGAGCAGTACTTC. The gene calls are TRBV2 and TRBJ2-7, with 7 bases identical to TRBD2. Germline V gene lookup returns CDR1 SNHLY and CDR2 FYNNEI. The CDR3 covers 11 residues. Trimming at V came to 10 bases and at J to 7 bases, leaving 7 bases not matched to a gene. The full variable domain, completed using reference TRBV2 and TRBJ2-7, is EPEVTQTPSHQVTQMGQEVILRCVPISNHLYFYWYRQILGQKVEFLVSFYNNEISEKSEIFDDQFSVERPDGSNFTLKIRSTKLEDSAMYFCATAWGGEQYFGPGTRLTVT.

In its sample, this clone was seen a few times. The gene calls are TRBV6-2 or TRBV6-3 and TRBJ1-1; D gene unclear. The CDR3 is 13 residues long. Germline values: CDR1 MNHEY, CDR2 SVGEGT. The V gene lost 5 bases and the J gene lost 4 bases, with 11 bases spanning the gap. The CDR3 spells CASSQHSSTEAFF. CDR3 DNA: TGTGCCAGCAGTCAGCACAGTTCCACTGAAGCTTTCTTT.

The chain recombines TRBV2 with TRBJ2-1; 10 positions match TRBD2. CDR3 length: 17 amino acids. Germline V CDR1 and CDR2: SNHLY, FYNNEI. The V and J ends lost 7 bases and 1 base, in that order; junction bases with no gene match: 10. The CDR3 nucleotides read TGTGCCAGCAATAACCCGAGCGGGGGGGCTTCCTACAATGAGCAGTTCTTC. Protein sequence: CASNNPSGGASYNEQFF.

The gene calls are TRBV2 and TRBJ1-2, with 9 positions matching TRBD1. CDR3 length equals 15 residues. Germline V CDR1 and CDR2: SNHLY, FYNNEI. J lost 5 bases, V lost 4 bases, and 8 bases had no gene match. The DNA of the CDR3 is TGTGCCAGCAGTGGACGAACAGGGGGCGCATATGGCTACACCTTC. This sequence encodes CASSGRTGGAYGYTF. Filled out from reference TRBV2 and TRBJ1-2, the complete variable domain reads EPEVTQTPSHQVTQMGQEVILRCVPISNHLYFYWYRQILGQKVEFLVSFYNNEISEKSEIFDDQFSVERPDGSNFTLKIRSTKLEDSAMYFCASSGRTGGAYGYTFGSGTRLTVV.

This chain joins TRBV18 and TRBJ2-3; D is unresolved. Germline V lookup: CDR1 KGHSH, CDR2 LQKENI. This CDR3 contains 14 residues. V gave up 2 bases and J gave up 6 bases, with 12 bases separating them. CDR3 amino acids: CASSPSTLGDTQYF. In nucleotides, the CDR3 is TGTGCCAGCTCACCATCTACCCTAGGCGATACGCAGTATTTT.